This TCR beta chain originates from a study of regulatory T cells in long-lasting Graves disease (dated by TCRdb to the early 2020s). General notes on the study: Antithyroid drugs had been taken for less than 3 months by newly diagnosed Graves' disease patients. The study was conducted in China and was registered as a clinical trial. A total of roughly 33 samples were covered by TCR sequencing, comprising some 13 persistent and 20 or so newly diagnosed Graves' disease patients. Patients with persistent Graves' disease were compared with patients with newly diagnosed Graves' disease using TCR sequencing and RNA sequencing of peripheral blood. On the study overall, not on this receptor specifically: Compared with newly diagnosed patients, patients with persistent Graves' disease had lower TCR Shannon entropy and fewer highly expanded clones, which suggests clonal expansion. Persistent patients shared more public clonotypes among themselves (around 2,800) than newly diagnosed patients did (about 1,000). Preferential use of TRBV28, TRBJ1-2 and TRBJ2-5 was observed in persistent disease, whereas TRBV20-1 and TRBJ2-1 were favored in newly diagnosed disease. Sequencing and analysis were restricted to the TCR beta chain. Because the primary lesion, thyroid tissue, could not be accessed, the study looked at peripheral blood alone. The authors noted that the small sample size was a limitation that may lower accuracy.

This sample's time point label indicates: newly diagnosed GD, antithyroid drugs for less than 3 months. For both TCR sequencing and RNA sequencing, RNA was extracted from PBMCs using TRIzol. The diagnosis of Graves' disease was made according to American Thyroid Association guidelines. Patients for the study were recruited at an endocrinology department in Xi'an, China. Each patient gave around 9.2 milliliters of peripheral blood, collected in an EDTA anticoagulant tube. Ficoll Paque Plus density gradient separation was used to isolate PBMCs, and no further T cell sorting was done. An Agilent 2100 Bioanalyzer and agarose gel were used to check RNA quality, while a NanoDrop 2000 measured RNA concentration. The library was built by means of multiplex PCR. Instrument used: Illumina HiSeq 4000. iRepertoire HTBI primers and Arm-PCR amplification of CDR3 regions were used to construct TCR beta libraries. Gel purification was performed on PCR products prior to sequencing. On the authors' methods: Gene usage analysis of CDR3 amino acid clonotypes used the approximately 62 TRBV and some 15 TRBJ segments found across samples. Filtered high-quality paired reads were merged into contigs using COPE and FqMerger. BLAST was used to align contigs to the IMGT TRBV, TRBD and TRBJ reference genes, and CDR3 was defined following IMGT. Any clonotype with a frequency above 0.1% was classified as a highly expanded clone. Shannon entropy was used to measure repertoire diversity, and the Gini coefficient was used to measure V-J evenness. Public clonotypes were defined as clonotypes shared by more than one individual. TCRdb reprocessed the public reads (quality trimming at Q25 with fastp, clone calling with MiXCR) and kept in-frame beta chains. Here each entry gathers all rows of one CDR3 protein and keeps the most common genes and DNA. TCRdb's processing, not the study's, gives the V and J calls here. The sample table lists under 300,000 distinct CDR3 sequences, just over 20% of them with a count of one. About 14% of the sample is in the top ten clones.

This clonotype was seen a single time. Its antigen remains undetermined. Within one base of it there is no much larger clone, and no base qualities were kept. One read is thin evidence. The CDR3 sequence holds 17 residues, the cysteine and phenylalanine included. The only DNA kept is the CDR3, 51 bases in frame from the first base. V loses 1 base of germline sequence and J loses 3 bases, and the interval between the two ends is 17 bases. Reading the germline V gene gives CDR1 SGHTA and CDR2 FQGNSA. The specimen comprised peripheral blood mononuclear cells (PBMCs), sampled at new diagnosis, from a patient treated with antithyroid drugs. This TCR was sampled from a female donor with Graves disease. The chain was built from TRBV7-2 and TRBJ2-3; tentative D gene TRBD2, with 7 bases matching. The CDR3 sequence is CASSLEGGAQGTDTQYF. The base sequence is TGTGCCAGCAGCTTAGAAGGGGGGGCCCAGGGGACAGATACGCAGTATTTT. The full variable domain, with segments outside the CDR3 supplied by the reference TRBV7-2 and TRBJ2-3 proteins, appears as GAGVSQSPSNKVTEKGKDVELRCDPISGHTALYWYRQSLGQGLEFLIYFQGNSAPDKSGLPSDRFSAERTGGSVSTLTIQRTQQEDSAVYLCASSLEGGAQGTDTQYFGPGTRLTVL.